The rows below give T cell receptor beta chains drawn from one sample of a study of T cell responses to AZD1222 COVID-19 vaccine. The table came from immunoSEQ multiplex PCR; TCRdb's copy has only in-frame clones and leaves some out. The sample holds about 120,000 clones, around nine tenths seen once. Sequences were derived from peripheral blood, sampled on day 0 of AZD1222 vaccination. Receptors were obtained from an adult in good health. CDR3s include the opening cysteine and the closing phenylalanine or tryptophan. The D gene is left open where the match is weak.

CDR3: CASSTIYSYNEQFF
D: .
V: TRBV19
J: TRBJ2-1

CDR3: CASSFGEYNEQFF
D: .
V: TRBV5-4
J: TRBJ2-1

CDR3: CASSRDGSTDTQYF
D: .
V: TRBV2
J: TRBJ2-3

CDR3: CASSEQGNYGYTF
D: .
V: TRBV25-1
J: TRBJ1-2

CDR3: CATSDGTWFGYTF
D: .
V: TRBV24-1
J: TRBJ1-2

CDR3: CATGHTGQGVINEQFF
D: TRBD1
V: TRBV24-1
J: TRBJ2-1

CDR3: CASTTQVRNSPLHF
D: .
V: TRBV6-6
J: TRBJ1-6

CDR3: CAWSVALNSPLHF
D: .
V: TRBV30
J: TRBJ1-6

CDR3: CAWSRGGGTNTEAFF
D: .
V: TRBV30
J: TRBJ1-1

CDR3: CASSQQGNSPLHF
D: .
V: TRBV3-1/TRBV3-2
J: TRBJ1-6

CDR3: CASSPQSGVGGYTF
D: .
V: TRBV27
J: TRBJ1-2

CDR3: CAIAMGYGYTF
D: .
V: TRBV10-3
J: TRBJ1-2

CDR3: CASSGTVNEQYF
D: TRBD1
V: TRBV27
J: TRBJ2-7

CDR3: CASSAGRSGDNEQFF
D: .
V: TRBV9
J: TRBJ2-1

CDR3: CASSMETGGLKTQYF
D: TRBD1
V: TRBV19
J: TRBJ2-5

CDR3: CASTSGGGTDTQYF
D: TRBD2
V: TRBV2
J: TRBJ2-3

CDR3: CASSQRGTYEQYF
D: .
V: TRBV3-1/TRBV3-2
J: TRBJ2-7

CDR3: CASKGGTSTDTQYF
D: .
V: TRBV2
J: TRBJ2-3

CDR3: CASSLGRPEAFF
D: .
V: TRBV7-9
J: TRBJ1-1

CDR3: CASRQGDALFYGYTF
D: .
V: TRBV11-2
J: TRBJ1-2

CDR3: CASSFTRSVTEAFF
D: .
V: TRBV11-2
J: TRBJ1-1

CDR3: CASSQGVGTPNSPLHF
D: .
V: TRBV4-1
J: TRBJ1-6

CDR3: CAWSGLSGGWTEAFF
D: TRBD1
V: TRBV30
J: TRBJ1-1

CDR3: CATSRERREPQHF
D: .
V: TRBV15
J: TRBJ1-5

CDR3: CAINTGANEQYF
D: .
V: TRBV10-3
J: TRBJ2-7

CDR3: CASPRDRGRLTGELFF
D: TRBD1
V: TRBV3-1/TRBV3-2
J: TRBJ2-2

CDR3: CASSEPPAATNEKLFF
D: .
V: TRBV6-1
J: TRBJ1-4